This T cell receptor beta chain comes out of a study of post-analysis software for immune sequencing data. Study context: Disease trajectories encompassed relapsing-remitting, secondary progressive and progressive-relapsing multiple sclerosis.

Details on this clonotype: What it recognizes is unknown.

The authors incorporated unique molecular identifiers into the TCR beta cDNA libraries. The yield from roughly 1 to 10 million T cells was 500,000 or so cDNA molecules in total. TCRdb recomputed calls from the PCR reads with MiXCR, one row per CDR3 protein. The table records 700,000 to 900,000 distinct CDR3 sequences, around 46% of them present only once. The CDR3 extends over 13 amino acids. V lost 5 bases and J lost 6, with 11 bases in between. Germline V lookup: CDR1 SGHAT, CDR2 FQNNGV. Findings of the study overall: In patients, about five TRBV segments were more frequent than in controls, with TRBV5-6, TRBV5-1 and TRBV20-1 among them. Normalized Chao1 diversity was significantly reduced in patients versus controls.

The sample comprised blood. The sequence came from a girl under 18 with multiple sclerosis. This chain joins TRBV11-2 and TRBJ2-1, with no clear D. The CDR3 protein is CASSPEVGNEQFF. The CDR3 DNA follows: TGTGCCAGCAGCCCAGAGGTAGGCAATGAGCAGTTCTTC.